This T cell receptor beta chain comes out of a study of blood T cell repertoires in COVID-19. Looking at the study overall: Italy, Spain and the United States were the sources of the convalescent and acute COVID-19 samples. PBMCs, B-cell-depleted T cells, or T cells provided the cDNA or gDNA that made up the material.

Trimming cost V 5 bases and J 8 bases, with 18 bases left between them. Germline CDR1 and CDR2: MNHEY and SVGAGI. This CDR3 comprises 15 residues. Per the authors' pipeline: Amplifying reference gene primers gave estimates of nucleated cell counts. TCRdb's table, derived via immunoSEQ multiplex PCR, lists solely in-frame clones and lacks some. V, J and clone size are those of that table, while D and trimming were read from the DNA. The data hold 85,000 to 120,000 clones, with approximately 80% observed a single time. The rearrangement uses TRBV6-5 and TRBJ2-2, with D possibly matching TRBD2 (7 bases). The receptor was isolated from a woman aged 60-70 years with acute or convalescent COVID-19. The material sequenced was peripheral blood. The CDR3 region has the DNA TGTGCCAGCAGTAACGAGGGGGGGGCAACAGGGGAGCTGTTTTTT. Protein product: CASSNEGGATGELFF.